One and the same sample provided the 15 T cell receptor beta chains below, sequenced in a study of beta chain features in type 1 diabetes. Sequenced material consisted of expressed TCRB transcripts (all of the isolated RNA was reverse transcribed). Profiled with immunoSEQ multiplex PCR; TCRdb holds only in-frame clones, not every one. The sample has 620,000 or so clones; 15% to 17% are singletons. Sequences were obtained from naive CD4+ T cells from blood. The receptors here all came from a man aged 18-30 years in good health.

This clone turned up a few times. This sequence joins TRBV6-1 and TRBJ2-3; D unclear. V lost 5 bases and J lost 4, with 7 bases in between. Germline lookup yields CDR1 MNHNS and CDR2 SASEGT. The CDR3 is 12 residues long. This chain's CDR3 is CASSWSPDTQYF. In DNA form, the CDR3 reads TGTGCCAGCAGTTGGAGTCCAGATACGCAGTATTTT.

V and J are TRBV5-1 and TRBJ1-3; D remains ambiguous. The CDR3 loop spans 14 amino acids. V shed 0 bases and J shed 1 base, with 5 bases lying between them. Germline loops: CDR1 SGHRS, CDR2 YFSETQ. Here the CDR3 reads CASSLALSGNTIYF. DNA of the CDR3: TGCGCCAGCAGCTTGGCTCTTTCTGGAAACACCATATATTTT.

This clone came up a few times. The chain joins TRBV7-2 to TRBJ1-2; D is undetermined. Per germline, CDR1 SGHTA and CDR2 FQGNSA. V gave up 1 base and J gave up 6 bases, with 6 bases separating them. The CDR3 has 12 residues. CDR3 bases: TGTGCCAGCAGCTTAGGGAGGGATGGCTACACCTTC. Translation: CASSLGRDGYTF.

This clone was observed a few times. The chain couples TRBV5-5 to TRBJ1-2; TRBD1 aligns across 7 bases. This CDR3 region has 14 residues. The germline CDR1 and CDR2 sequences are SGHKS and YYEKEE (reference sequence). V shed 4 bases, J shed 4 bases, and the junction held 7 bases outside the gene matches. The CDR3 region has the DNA TGTGCCAGCAGCCTAGGACAGGTTTCCTATGGCTACACCTTC. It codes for CASSLGQVSYGYTF.

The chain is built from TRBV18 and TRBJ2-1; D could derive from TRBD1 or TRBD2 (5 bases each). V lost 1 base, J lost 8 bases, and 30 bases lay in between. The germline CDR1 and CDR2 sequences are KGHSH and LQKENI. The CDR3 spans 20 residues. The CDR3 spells CASSPLVSRTRGSGSHEQFF. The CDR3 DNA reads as TGTGCCAGCTCACCACTCGTTAGTAGGACAAGGGGCAGCGGTAGCCATGAGCAGTTCTTC. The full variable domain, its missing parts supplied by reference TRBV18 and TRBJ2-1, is NAGVMQNPRHLVRRRGQEARLRCSPMKGHSHVYWYRQLPEEGLKFMVYLQKENIIDESGMPKERFSAEFPKEGPSILRIQQVVRGDSAAYFCASSPLVSRTRGSGSHEQFFGPGTRLTVL.

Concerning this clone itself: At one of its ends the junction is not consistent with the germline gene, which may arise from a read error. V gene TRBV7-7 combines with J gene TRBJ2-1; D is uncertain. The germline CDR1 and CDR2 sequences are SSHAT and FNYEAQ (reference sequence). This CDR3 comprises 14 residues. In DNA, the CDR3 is TGTGCTAGCAGCTTCTCCGGGCCAAACAATGAGCAGTTCTTC. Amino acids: CASSFSGPNNEQFF.

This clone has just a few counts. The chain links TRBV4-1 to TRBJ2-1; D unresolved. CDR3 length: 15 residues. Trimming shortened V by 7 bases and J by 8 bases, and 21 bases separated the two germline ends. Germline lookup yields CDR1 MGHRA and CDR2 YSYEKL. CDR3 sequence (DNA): TGCGCCAGCAAGCACCTGTACACCCAAGAGTATGAGCAGTTCTTC. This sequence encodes CASKHLYTQEYEQFF.

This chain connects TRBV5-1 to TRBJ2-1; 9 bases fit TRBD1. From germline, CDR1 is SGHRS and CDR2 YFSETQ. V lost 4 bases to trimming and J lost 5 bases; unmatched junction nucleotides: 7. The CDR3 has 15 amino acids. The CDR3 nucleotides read TGCGCCAGCAGCGACGGACAGGGGATTAACAATGAGCAGTTCTTC. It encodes CASSDGQGINNEQFF.

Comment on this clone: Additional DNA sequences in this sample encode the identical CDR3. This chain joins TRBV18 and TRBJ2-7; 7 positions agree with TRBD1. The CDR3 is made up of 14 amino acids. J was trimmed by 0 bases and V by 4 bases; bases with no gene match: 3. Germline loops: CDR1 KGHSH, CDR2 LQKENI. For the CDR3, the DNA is TGTGCCAGCTCACTGGACAGGAGCTCCTACGAGCAGTACTTC. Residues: CASSLDRSSYEQYF.

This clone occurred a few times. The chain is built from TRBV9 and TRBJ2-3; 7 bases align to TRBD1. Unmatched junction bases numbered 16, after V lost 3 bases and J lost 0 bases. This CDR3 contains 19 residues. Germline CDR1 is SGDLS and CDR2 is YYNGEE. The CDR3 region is CASSALTGRQLSSTDTQYF. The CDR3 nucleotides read TGTGCCAGCAGCGCCCTGACAGGGCGCCAACTTTCTAGCACAGATACGCAGTATTTT.

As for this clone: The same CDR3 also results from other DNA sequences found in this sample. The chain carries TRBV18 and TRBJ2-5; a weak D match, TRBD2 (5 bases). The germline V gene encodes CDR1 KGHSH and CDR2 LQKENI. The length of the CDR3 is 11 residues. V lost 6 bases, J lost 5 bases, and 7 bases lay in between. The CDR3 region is CASSPGETQYF. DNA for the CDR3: TGTGCCAGCTCTCCGGGGGAGACCCAGTACTTC.

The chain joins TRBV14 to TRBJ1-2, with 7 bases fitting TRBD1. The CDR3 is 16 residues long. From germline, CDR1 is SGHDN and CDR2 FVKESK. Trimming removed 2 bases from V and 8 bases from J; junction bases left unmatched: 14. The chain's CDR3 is CASSQLRGKGAEGYTF. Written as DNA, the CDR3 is TGTGCCAGCAGCCAACTTCGAGGGAAGGGGGCGGAGGGCTACACCTTC.

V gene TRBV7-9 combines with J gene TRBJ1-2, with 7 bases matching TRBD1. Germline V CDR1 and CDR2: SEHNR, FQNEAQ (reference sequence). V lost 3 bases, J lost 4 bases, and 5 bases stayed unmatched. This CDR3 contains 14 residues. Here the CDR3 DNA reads TGTGCCAGCAGCTTGATCGGGACAGCCTATGGCTACACCTTC. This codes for CASSLIGTAYGYTF.

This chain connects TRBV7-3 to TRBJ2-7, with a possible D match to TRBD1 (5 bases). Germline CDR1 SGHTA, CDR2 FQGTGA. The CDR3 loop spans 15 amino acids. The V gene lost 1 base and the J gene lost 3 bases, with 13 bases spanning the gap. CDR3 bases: TGTGCCAGCAGCTTAATACCAGGGCCCAACTACGAGCAGTACTTC. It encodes CASSLIPGPNYEQYF.

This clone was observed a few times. This CDR3 reads CASSYARDLHQPQHF. The CDR3 DNA follows: TGTGCCAGCAGTTACGCCAGGGATCTCCATCAGCCCCAGCATTTT. V usage is TRBV6-5 and J usage is TRBJ1-5; a weak D match, TRBD1 (5 bases). Germline values: CDR1 MNHEY, CDR2 SVGAGI. This CDR3 spans 15 amino acids. V was trimmed by 2 bases and J by 5 bases, leaving 13 bases between them.